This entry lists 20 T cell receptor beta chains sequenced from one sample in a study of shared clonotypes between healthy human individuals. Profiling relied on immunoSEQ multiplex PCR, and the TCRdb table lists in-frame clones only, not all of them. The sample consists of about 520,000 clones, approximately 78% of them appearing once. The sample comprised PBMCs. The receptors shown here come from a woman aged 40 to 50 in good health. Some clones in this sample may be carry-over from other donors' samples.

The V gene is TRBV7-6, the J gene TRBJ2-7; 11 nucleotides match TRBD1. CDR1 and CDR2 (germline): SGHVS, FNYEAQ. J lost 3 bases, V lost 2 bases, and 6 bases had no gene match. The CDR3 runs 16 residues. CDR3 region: CASSLLGGTGGYEQYF. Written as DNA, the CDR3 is TGTGCCAGCAGCTTACTGGGAGGGACAGGGGGCTACGAGCAGTACTTC.

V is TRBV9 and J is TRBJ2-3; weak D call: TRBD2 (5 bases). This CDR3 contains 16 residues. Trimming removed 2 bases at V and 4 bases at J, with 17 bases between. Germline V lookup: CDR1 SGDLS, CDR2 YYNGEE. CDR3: CASSVPSGNGADTQYF. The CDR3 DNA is TGTGCCAGCAGCGTGCCCAGCGGAAACGGGGCAGATACGCAGTATTTT. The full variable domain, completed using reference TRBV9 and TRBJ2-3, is DSGVTQTPKHLITATGQRVTLRCSPRSGDLSVYWYQQSLDQGLQFLIQYYNGEERAKGNILERFSAQQFPDLHSELNLSSLELGDSALYFCASSVPSGNGADTQYFGPGTRLTVL.

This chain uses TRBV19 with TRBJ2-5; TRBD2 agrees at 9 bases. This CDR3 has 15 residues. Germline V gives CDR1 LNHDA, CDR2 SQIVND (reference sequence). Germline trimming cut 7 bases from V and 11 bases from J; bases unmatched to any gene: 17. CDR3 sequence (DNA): TGTGCCAGTAACCCTAATCGGGGCCTGACTAGCGGTCAGTACTTC. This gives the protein CASNPNRGLTSGQYF.

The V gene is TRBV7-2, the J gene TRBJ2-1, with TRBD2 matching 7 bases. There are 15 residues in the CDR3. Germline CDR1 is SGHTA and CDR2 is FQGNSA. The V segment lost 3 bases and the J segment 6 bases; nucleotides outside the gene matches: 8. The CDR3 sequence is CASSLGAGDPNEQFF. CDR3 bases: TGTGCCAGCAGCTTGGGTGCGGGAGACCCCAATGAGCAGTTCTTC.

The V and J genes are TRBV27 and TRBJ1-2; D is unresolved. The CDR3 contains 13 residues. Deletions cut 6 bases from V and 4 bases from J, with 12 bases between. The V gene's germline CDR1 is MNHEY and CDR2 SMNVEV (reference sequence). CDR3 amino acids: CASSSIGSYGYTF. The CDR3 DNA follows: TGTGCCAGCAGCAGTATTGGGTCCTATGGCTACACCTTC.

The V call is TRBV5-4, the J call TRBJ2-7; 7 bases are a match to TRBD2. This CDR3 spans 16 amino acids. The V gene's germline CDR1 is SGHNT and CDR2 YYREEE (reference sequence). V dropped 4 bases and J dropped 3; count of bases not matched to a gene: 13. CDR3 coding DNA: TGTGCCAGCAGCCCGGGGGTAGCGGGTGTTAACTACGAGCAGTACTTC. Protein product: CASSPGVAGVNYEQYF.

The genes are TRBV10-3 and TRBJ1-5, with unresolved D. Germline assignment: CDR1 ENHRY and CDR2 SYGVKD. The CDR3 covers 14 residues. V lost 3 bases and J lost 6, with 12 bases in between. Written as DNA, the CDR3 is TGTGCCATCAGTGAAGGGCAGGAGAGTCAGCCCCAGCATTTT. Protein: CAISEGQESQPQHF.

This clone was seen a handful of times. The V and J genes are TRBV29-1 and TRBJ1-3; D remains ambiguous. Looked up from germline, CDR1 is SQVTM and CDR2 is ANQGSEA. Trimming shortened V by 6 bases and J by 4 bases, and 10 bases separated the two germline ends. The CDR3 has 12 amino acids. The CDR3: CSVLADGNTIYF. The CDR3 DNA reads TGCAGCGTGCTGGCCGACGGAAACACCATATATTTT.

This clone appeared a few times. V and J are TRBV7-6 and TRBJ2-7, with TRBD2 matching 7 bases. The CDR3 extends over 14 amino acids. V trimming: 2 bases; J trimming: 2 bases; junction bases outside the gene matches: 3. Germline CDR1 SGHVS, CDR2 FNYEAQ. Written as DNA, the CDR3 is TGTGCCAGCAGCTTACGAGCGGGACCCTACGAGCAGTACTTC. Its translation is CASSLRAGPYEQYF.

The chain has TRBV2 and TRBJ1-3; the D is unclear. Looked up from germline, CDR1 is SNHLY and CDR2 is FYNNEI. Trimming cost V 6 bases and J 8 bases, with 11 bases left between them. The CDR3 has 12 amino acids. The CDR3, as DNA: TGTGCCAGCAGCAGCGGTTCTGACACCATATATTTT. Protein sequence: CASSSGSDTIYF.

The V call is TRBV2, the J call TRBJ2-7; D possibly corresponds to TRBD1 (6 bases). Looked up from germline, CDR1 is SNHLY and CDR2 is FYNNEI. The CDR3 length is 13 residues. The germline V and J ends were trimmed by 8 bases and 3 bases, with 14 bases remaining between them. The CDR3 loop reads CASRDTGFYEQYF. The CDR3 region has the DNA TGTGCCAGCCGCGATACAGGGTTCTACGAGCAGTACTTC.

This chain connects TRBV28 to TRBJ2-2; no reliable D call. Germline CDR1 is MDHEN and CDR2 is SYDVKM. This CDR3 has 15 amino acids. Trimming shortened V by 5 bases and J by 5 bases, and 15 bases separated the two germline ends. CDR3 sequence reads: CASSPSGSSTGELFF. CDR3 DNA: TGTGCCAGCAGTCCCTCAGGTAGTAGTACCGGGGAGCTGTTTTTT.

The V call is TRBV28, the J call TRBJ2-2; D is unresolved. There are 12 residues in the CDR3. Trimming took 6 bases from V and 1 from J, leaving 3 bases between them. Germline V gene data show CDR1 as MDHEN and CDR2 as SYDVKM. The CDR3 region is CASRENTGELFF. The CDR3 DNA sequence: TGTGCCAGCAGGGAGAACACCGGGGAGCTGTTTTTT.

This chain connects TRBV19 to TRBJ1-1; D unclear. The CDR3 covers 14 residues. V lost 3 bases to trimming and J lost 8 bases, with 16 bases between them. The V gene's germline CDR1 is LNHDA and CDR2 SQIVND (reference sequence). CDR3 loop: CASSMAWASSEAFF. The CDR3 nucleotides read TGTGCCAGTAGTATGGCCTGGGCCTCCTCGGAAGCTTTCTTT.

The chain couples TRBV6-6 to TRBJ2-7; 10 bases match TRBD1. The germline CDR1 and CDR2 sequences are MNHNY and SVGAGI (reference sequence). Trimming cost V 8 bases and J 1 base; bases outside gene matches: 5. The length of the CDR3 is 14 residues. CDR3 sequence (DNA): TGTGCCAGCGCATGGACAGGGGGATCCTACGAGCAGTACTTC. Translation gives CASAWTGGSYEQYF.

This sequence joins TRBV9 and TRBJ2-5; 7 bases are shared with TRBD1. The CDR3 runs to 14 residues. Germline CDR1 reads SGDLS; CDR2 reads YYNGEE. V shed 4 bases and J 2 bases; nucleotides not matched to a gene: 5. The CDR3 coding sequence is TGTGCCAGCAGCCCTGGACAGGTACAAGAGACCCAGTACTTC. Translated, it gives CASSPGQVQETQYF.

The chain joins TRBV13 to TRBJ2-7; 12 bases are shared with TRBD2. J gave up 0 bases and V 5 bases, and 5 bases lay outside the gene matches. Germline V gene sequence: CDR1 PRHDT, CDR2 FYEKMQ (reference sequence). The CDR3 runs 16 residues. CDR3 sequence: CASSQGLAGSSYEQYF. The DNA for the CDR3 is TGTGCCAGCAGCCAGGGACTAGCGGGCAGCTCCTACGAGCAGTACTTC. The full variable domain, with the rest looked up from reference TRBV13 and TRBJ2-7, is AAGVIQSPRHLIKEKRETATLKCYPIPRHDTVYWYQQGPGQDPQFLISFYEKMQSDKGSIPDRFSAQQFSDYHSELNMSSLELGDSALYFCASSQGLAGSSYEQYFGPGTRLTVT.

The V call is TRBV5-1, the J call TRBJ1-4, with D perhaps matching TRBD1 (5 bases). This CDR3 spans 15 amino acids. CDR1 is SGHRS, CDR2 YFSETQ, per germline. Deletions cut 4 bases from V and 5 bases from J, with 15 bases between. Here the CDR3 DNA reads TGCGCCAGCAGCACAGAAGGGGTGAGGAATGAAAAACTGTTTTTT. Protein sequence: CASSTEGVRNEKLFF.

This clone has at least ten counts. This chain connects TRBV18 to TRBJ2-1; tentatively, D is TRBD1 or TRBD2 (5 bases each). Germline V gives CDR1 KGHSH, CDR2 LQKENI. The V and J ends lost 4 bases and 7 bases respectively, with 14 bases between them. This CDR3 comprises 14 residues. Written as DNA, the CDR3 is TGTGCCAGCTCACGTGGGACCCTGGGGAATGAGCAGTTCTTC. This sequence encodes CASSRGTLGNEQFF.

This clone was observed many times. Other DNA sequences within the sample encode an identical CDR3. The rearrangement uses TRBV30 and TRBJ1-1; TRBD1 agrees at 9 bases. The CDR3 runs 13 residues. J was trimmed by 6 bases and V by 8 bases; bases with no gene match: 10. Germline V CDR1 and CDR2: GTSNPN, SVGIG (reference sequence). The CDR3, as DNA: TGTGCCCGAAACGCACAGGGGGCGTCTGAAGCTTTCTTT. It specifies CARNAQGASEAFF.